This passage covers 22 T cell receptor beta chains from one sample sequenced in a study of radiotherapy plus CTLA-4 blockade in lung cancer. Clones were read by immunoSEQ multiplex PCR, and TCRdb kept only the in-frame ones, dropping some. The data show some 73,000 clones, more than 80% seen once. The sequences come from peripheral blood, collected from a patient treated with radiotherapy plus ipilimumab. The receptors were sampled from a human donor with non-small cell lung cancer who had stable disease on radiotherapy plus ipilimumab.

V usage is TRBV2 and J usage is TRBJ2-2; D possibly corresponds to TRBD1 (6 bases). Germline CDR1 SNHLY, CDR2 FYNNEI. V was shortened by 8 bases and J by 3 bases, with 16 bases between the two germline ends. CDR3 length: 15 residues. Written as DNA, the CDR3 is TGTGCCAGCCTCCAGCAGGGGACGTACACCGGGGAGCTGTTTTTT. Translating it yields CASLQQGTYTGELFF. Full variable domain (missing parts from reference TRBV2 and TRBJ2-2): EPEVTQTPSHQVTQMGQEVILRCVPISNHLYFYWYRQILGQKVEFLVSFYNNEISEKSEIFDDQFSVERPDGSNFTLKIRSTKLEDSAMYFCASLQQGTYTGELFFGEGSRLTVL.

This chain links TRBV5-1 with TRBJ2-1; 9 bases align to TRBD1. V lost 3 bases to trimming and J lost 5 bases; unmatched junction nucleotides: 9. CDR1 is SGHRS and CDR2 is YFSETQ in the germline V gene. The CDR3 runs to 16 residues. The DNA of the CDR3 is TGCGCCAGCAGCTCCGTCTACAGGGGGCTCAACAATGAGCAGTTCTTC. This sequence encodes CASSSVYRGLNNEQFF.

This clone was seen only once. CDR3 coding DNA: TGCAGCGTTGATTGGGACACATTCACAGATACGCAGTATTTT. As protein: CSVDWDTFTDTQYF. This chain links TRBV29-1 with TRBJ2-3; possibly TRBD1 for D (6 bases). Germline values: CDR1 SQVTM, CDR2 ANQGSEA. This CDR3 has 14 residues. With 3 bases removed from V and 2 bases from J, the gap between germline ends came to 12 bases.

V gene TRBV28 combines with J gene TRBJ2-7; either TRBD1 or TRBD2 may supply D (6 bases each). The germline V gene encodes CDR1 MDHEN and CDR2 SYDVKM. The CDR3 totals 15 residues. Trimming took 6 bases from V and 0 from J, leaving 15 bases between them. CDR3 sequence (DNA): TGTGCCAGCAGGAGCCCCGGGGGCGTCTCCTACGAGCAGTACTTC. Translating it yields CASRSPGGVSYEQYF.

The rearrangement joins TRBV5-8 to TRBJ2-3; 11 nucleotides match TRBD2. CDR1 is SGHTS and CDR2 is YDEGEE in the germline V gene. Trimming removed 2 bases from V and 5 bases from J; junction bases left unmatched: 4. This CDR3 has 15 amino acids. CDR3: CASSFKTSGIDTQYF. For the CDR3, the DNA is TGTGCCAGCAGCTTTAAGACTAGCGGGATAGATACGCAGTATTTT.

This clone was seen more than once but under ten times. At one end the junction does not follow the germline gene, possibly because of a read error. The V gene is TRBV4-1, the J gene TRBJ1-6; 7 bases are a match to TRBD1. This CDR3 has 16 residues. Germline CDR1 and CDR2: MGHRA and YSYEKL. CDR3 region: CASSQDRSGGGSPLHF. In DNA form, the CDR3 reads TGTGCCAGCAGCCAAGATCGATCAGGGGGTGGTTCACCCCTCCACTTT.

V and J are TRBV5-1 and TRBJ2-7, with D possibly being TRBD1 or TRBD2 (5 bases each). The CDR3 is 12 residues long. Trimming took 4 bases from V and 5 from J, leaving 10 bases between them. Per germline, CDR1 SGHRS and CDR2 YFSETQ. Written as DNA, the CDR3 is TGCGCCAGCAGCGGGGGTATCAACGAGCAGTACTTC. Encoded protein: CASSGGINEQYF.

This clone was recorded a few times. V is TRBV5-1 and J is TRBJ1-1; D remains ambiguous. V shed 0 bases and J shed 1 base, with 7 bases lying between them. The germline V gene has CDR1 SGHRS and CDR2 YFSETQ. This CDR3 has 14 amino acids. DNA for the CDR3: TGCGCCAGCAGCTTGGATGCAGCGAACACTGAAGCTTTCTTT. Translated: CASSLDAANTEAFF. Based on the CDR3 plus reference TRBV5-1 and TRBJ1-1, the full variable domain is KAGVTQTPRYLIKTRGQQVTLSCSPISGHRSVSWYQQTPGQGLQFLFEYFSETQRNKGNFPGRFSGRQFSNSRSEMNVSTLELGDSALYLCASSLDAANTEAFFGQGTRLTVV.

The gene calls are TRBV6-1 and TRBJ2-3; D perhaps matches TRBD1 (6 bases). The CDR3 extends over 12 amino acids. With 8 bases removed from V and 2 bases from J, the gap between germline ends came to 8 bases. Germline V gives CDR1 MNHNS, CDR2 SASEGT. CDR3 sequence: CASGQLTDTQYF. CDR3 sequence (DNA): TGTGCCAGCGGACAGCTCACAGATACGCAGTATTTT.

This chain uses TRBV10-3 with TRBJ1-5, with a tentative D call TRBD1 (6 bases). Germline CDR1 ENHRY, CDR2 SYGVKD. V was clipped by 3 bases and J by 7 bases, with 16 bases between them. The CDR3 has 15 amino acids. Here the CDR3 reads CAISESTGLQQPQHF. The CDR3 region has the DNA TGTGCCATCAGTGAAAGCACAGGGTTGCAGCAGCCCCAGCATTTT.

The rearrangement links TRBV6-1 to TRBJ2-7; a weak D match, TRBD1 (6 bases). Germline values: CDR1 MNHNS, CDR2 SASEGT. The CDR3 extends over 14 amino acids. Deletions cut 6 bases from V and 0 bases from J, with 12 bases between. The DNA for the CDR3 is TGTGCCAGCAGCCCAACAGGGTTCTCCTACGAGCAGTACTTC. Its protein product is CASSPTGFSYEQYF.

The V call is TRBV28, the J call TRBJ1-2; TRBD1 agrees at 8 bases. Germline CDR1 is MDHEN and CDR2 is SYDVKM. This CDR3 has 11 amino acids. V dropped 6 bases and J dropped 13; count of bases not matched to a gene: 7. The CDR3: CASSPGQGGTF. The CDR3, as DNA: TGTGCCAGCAGCCCCGGACAGGGCGGCACCTTC.

This rearrangement joins TRBV9 to TRBJ1-5; D is uncertain. CDR1 and CDR2 from the germline V gene are SGDLS and YYNGEE. V gave up 9 bases and J gave up 9 bases, with 13 bases separating them. CDR3 length: 11 residues. The CDR3 reads CAKGVRRPQHF. CDR3 DNA sequence: TGTGCCAAAGGCGTGCGGCGGCCCCAGCATTTT.

The gene calls are TRBV18 and TRBJ2-7; tentatively, D is TRBD2 (6 bases). The CDR3 has 15 amino acids. The germline gives CDR1 KGHSH, CDR2 LQKENI. The V end was cut by 1 base, the J end by 2 bases, with 12 bases between. Here the CDR3 DNA reads TGTGCCAGCTCACCACGGGGGGTAGTTCCCTACGAGCAGTACTTC. This gives the protein CASSPRGVVPYEQYF.

In the case of this clone: At one of its ends the junction is not consistent with the germline gene, which may arise from a read error. J is TRBJ2-7 and V is TRBV14; no firm D call. Germline CDR1 is SGHDN and CDR2 is FVKESK. CDR3 length: 12 amino acids. The DNA of the CDR3 is TGTGCTACCGCTCCTTGGTCCTACGAGCAGTGCTTC. Translated: CATAPWSYEQCF.

In its sample, this clone was seen once. The chain carries TRBV10-1 and TRBJ2-1; D may correspond to TRBD1 or TRBD2 (5 bases each). Trimming removed 6 bases from V and 10 bases from J, with 10 bases in between. The CDR3 totals 11 residues. Germline V lookup: CDR1 WNHNN, CDR2 SYGVQD (reference sequence). In DNA, the CDR3 is TGCGCCAGCAGCTGGGACGCCGAGCAGTTCTTC. This codes for CASSWDAEQFF.

The genes are TRBV6-1 and TRBJ1-2, with unresolved D. V was trimmed by 2 bases and J by 5 bases, leaving 6 bases between them. Germline V lookup: CDR1 MNHNS, CDR2 SASEGT. The CDR3 covers 12 residues. The DNA of the CDR3 is TGTGCCAGCAGTGAATCAGCGTATGGCTACACCTTC. Protein: CASSESAYGYTF.

The rearrangement links TRBV18 to TRBJ2-5; no clear D gene. Germline V lookup: CDR1 KGHSH, CDR2 LQKENI. V shed 1 base and J shed 4 bases, with 4 bases lying between them. The CDR3 consists of 12 residues. The CDR3, as DNA: TGTGCCAGCTCACCACAGGGAGAGACCCAGTACTTC. The encoded protein is CASSPQGETQYF.

There are a few counts of this clone. J is TRBJ2-4 and V is TRBV7-9; perhaps TRBD1 as D (5 bases). Germline CDR1 is SEHNR and CDR2 is FQNEAQ (reference sequence). V dropped 3 bases and J dropped 0 bases, with 9 bases sitting between them. The CDR3 consists of 15 residues. CDR3 in amino acids: CASSLAGLAKNIQYF. DNA of the CDR3: TGTGCCAGCAGCTTGGCAGGGCTAGCCAAAAACATTCAGTACTTC.

The genes are TRBV5-4 and TRBJ2-6; TRBD1 might be the D (5 bases). This CDR3 is built from 13 residues. V was cut by 0 bases and J by 9 bases, with 7 bases left in between. Germline V gene lookup returns CDR1 SGHNT and CDR2 YYREEE (reference sequence). The CDR3 protein is CASSLGQINVLTF. The DNA for the CDR3 is TGTGCCAGCAGCTTGGGACAGATCAACGTCCTGACTTTC.

In this sample, this clone turned up a few times. The J gene is TRBJ2-3, the V gene TRBV19; D not certain. Germline V gene data show CDR1 as LNHDA and CDR2 as SQIVND (reference sequence). Trimming stripped 6 bases from V and 1 base from J, with 8 bases between. This CDR3 spans 13 amino acids. Here the CDR3 DNA reads TGTGCCAGTAGGAACGAGGGCACAGATACGCAGTATTTT. This translates into CASRNEGTDTQYF.

The V gene is TRBV2, the J gene TRBJ2-1; no clear D gene. The CDR3 is 14 amino acids. Germline V gene data show CDR1 as SNHLY and CDR2 as FYNNEI. V dropped 1 base and J dropped 6 bases, with 10 bases sitting between them. Here the CDR3 reads CASSEGLPPNEQFF. The CDR3 bases are TGTGCCAGCAGTGAAGGGCTACCCCCCAATGAGCAGTTCTTC.